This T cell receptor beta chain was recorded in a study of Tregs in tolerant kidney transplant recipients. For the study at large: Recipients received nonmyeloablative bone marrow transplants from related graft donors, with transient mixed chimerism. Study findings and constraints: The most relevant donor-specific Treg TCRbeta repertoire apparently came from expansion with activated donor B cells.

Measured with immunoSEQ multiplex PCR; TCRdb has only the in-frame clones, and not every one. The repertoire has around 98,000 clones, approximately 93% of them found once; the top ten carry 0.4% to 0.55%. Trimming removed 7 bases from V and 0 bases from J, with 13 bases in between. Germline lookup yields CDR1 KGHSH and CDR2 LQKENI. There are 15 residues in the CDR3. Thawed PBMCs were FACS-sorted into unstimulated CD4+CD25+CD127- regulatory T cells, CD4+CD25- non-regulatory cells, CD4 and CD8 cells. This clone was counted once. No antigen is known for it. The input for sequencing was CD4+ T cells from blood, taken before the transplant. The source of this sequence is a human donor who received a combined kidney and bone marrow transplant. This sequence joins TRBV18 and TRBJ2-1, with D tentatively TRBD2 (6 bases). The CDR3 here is CASFRAGSSYNEQFF. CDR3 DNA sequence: TGTGCCAGCTTCCGGGCGGGGAGCTCCTACAATGAGCAGTTCTTC.